This T cell receptor (beta chain) was observed in a study of T cells in Graves' hyperthyroidism and ophthalmopathy. This clonotype was seen ten or more times. Amplified TCR beta CDR3 regions derived from RNA transcripts. First-round RT-PCR with HTBI primers amplified the TCR CDR3 region. TCRdb called the multiplex PCR reads again in MiXCR, with one record for every CDR3 protein. The data hold approximately 590,000 distinct CDR3 sequences, with approximately 15% observed a single time. This CDR3 is 15 amino acids long. Trimming removed 3 bases at V and 3 bases at J, with 13 bases between. Germline CDR1 SGHAT, CDR2 FQNNGV.

The gene calls are TRBV11-2 and TRBJ2-3; TRBD2 might be the D (6 bases). The clonotype comes from a woman aged 25-40 years with Graves' hyperthyroidism. The sequenced material came from blood. The CDR3 spells CASSFTGVFTDTQYF. The CDR3, as DNA: TGTGCCAGCAGCTTTACGGGAGTTTTTACAGATACGCAGTATTTT.